The clone carrying this TCR beta chain showed up just once. The antigen is not known. Each donor's blood draw was roughly 10 milliliters of peripheral blood. The trim removed 10 bases at V and 6 bases at J, leaving 13 bases unmatched. Germline V lookup: CDR1 LNHDA, CDR2 SQIVND (reference sequence). The CDR3 is 14 residues long. This entry is derived from a study of blood T cells in healthy people across ages. Next came a second PCR, run for about 6 to 11 cycles, which used a sample-barcoded 5' primer along with a J-beta primer mix. One entry per CDR3 protein results from TCRdb running MiXCR on the 5' RACE reads. The sample yields some 700,000 distinct CDR3 sequences, 43% seen once. Whole-study results and caveats: As age increased, TCR beta diversity per million T cells fell in a roughly linear fashion. Among long-lived donors, naive CD4+ cells were more numerous and diversity higher than in aged donors.

This TCR derives from a woman in her sixties in good health. Input material: blood. The V and J genes are TRBV19 and TRBJ1-1; TRBD1 matches at 8 bases. The CDR3 sequence is CATLQQGESAEAFF. In DNA, the CDR3 is TGTGCCACCCTCCAACAGGGGGAATCCGCTGAAGCTTTCTTT.